The 6 T cell receptor beta chains reported below all come from one sample, sequenced in a study of shared clonotypes between healthy human individuals. Method: immunoSEQ multiplex PCR; TCRdb's copy keeps in-frame clones and lacks some. The profile shows under 650,000 clones, 90% to 96% of them singletons. What was sequenced was naive CD4+ T cells sorted from blood. Subset reported: CD45RA+ positively selected. Source of these receptors: a woman aged 25 to 39 in good health.

The chain has TRBV29-1 and TRBJ2-5; 9 bases match TRBD2. V lost 7 bases and J lost 4; bases outside the gene matches: 4. Germline CDR1 SQVTM, CDR2 ANQGSEA. There are 12 residues in the CDR3. The CDR3 coding sequence is TGCAGCGCCGGGACTAGCCGAGAGACCCAGTACTTC. Encoded protein: CSAGTSRETQYF.

V gene TRBV7-8 combines with J gene TRBJ2-2; TRBD2 matches at 11 bases. The J segment lost 3 bases and the V segment lost 1 base, leaving 10 bases of the junction unmatched. This CDR3 contains 19 residues. CDR1 SGHVS and CDR2 FQNEAQ come from the germline V gene. As DNA, the CDR3 is TGTGCCAGCAGCTTAGTGATTAGCGGGAGGGATGGGGACACCGGGGAGCTGTTTTTT. It codes for CASSLVISGRDGDTGELFF.

CDR3 nucleotide sequence: TGTGCCACCAGCAGAGATAGGGTTAGCACCGGGGAGCTGTTTTTT. Its protein is CATSRDRVSTGELFF. The chain links TRBV15 to TRBJ2-2; D remains unclear. This CDR3 contains 15 residues. With 0 bases removed from V and 4 bases from J, the gap between germline ends came to 9 bases. Germline CDR1 LNHNV, CDR2 YYDKDF (reference sequence).

V gene TRBV28 combines with J gene TRBJ1-3; 8 positions match TRBD1. After removal of 2 bases from V and 4 bases from J, the junction contained 4 bases not matched to a gene. Germline assignment: CDR1 MDHEN and CDR2 SYDVKM. CDR3 size: 15 residues. CDR3 region: CASSLQGAPGNTIYF. CDR3 nucleotides: TGTGCCAGCAGTTTACAGGGGGCGCCCGGAAACACCATATATTTT.

V is TRBV7-8 and J is TRBJ1-1, with D tentatively TRBD1 (5 bases). This CDR3 contains 17 residues. V was pared by 5 bases and J by 3 bases, with 22 bases between. Germline CDR1 reads SGHVS; CDR2 reads FQNEAQ. In DNA, the CDR3 is TGTGCCAGCAGCCCGGCTTTGCTCGGTGTACAGGACACTGAAGCTTTCTTT. Translated: CASSPALLGVQDTEAFF.

The chain is built from TRBV19 and TRBJ2-5; 7 nucleotides agree with TRBD2. TRBJ2-7 matches the DNA end more closely, so the J call is doubtful. This CDR3 contains 15 residues. CDR1 LNHDA and CDR2 SQIVND come from the germline V gene (reference sequence). The CDR3: CASRPGEGGTYEQYF. CDR3 DNA sequence: TGTGCCAGTAGGCCGGGAGAGGGAGGGACCTACGAGCAGTACTTC.